This TCR beta chain was documented in a study of T cell repertoires in cytomegalovirus infection. On the study more broadly: Matching HLA type, along with CMV infection, was indicated by public TCR beta signatures.

TCRdb processed the reads anew with MiXCR; each CDR3 protein has one entry. Counted here are around 430,000 distinct CDR3 sequences, under 55% occurring once; the ten biggest clones make up around 44%. Note on this clonotype: Its cognate antigen is unknown.

Study observations and caveats: Using cumulative public TCR beta family frequency, the authors identified those who carried CMV together with the relevant HLA.

This clonotype was obtained from a human donor in good health (CMV status not recorded). Some clones in this sample may be carry-over from other donors' samples. Sequenced material: cultured PBMCs, taken from culture after CMV antigen stimulation.

CDR3 residues: CASSFRTAGELFF. The CDR3 coding sequence is TGTGCCAGCAGCTTTCGGACGGCCGGGGAGCTGTTTTTT. J is TRBJ2-2 and V is TRBV7-2; D gene uncertain. Trimming cost V 3 bases and J 6 bases, with 8 bases left between them. Germline V gene data show CDR1 as SGHTA and CDR2 as FQGNSA. CDR3 length: 13 amino acids.